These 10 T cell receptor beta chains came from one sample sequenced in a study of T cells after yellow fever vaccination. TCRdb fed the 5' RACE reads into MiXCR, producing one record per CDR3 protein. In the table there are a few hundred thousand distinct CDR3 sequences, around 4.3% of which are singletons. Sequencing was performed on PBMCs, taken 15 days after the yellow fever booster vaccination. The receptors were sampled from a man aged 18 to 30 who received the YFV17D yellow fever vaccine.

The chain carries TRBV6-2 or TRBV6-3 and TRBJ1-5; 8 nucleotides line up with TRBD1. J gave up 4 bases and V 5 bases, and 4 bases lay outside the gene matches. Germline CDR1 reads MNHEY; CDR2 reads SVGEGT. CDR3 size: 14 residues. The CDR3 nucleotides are TGTGCCAGCAGTGACCGACAGGGGAATCAGCCCCAGCATTTT. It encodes CASSDRQGNQPQHF.

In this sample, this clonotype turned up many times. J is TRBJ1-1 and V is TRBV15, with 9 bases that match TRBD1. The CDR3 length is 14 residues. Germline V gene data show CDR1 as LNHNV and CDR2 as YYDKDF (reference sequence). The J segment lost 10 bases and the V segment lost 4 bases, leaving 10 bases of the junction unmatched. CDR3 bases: TGTGCCACCAGCACCGGACAGGGGATCTGGCGAGCTTTCTTT. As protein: CATSTGQGIWRAFF. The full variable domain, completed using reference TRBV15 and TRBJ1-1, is DAMVIQNPRYQVTQFGKPVTLSCSQTLNHNVMYWYQQKSSQAPKLLFHYYDKDFNNEADTPDNFQSRRPNTSFCFLDIRSPGLGDTAMYLCATSTGQGIWRAFFGQGTRLTVV.

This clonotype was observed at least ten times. Written as DNA, the CDR3 is TGCGCCAGCAGCCAAGATCGATTGTTAGCCCTCCCCCAAGAGACCCAGTACTTC. It codes for CASSQDRLLALPQETQYF. The chain uses TRBV4-1 and TRBJ2-5; no definite D call. In germline, CDR1 is MGHRA, CDR2 YSYEKL. V was clipped by 0 bases and J by 1 base, with 18 bases between them. The CDR3 has 18 amino acids.

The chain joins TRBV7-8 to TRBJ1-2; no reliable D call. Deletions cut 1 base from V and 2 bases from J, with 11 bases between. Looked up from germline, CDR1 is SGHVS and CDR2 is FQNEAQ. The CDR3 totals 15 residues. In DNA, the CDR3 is TGTGCCAGCAGCTTAGGGGCAGCCGAAAACTATGGCTACACCTTC. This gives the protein CASSLGAAENYGYTF.

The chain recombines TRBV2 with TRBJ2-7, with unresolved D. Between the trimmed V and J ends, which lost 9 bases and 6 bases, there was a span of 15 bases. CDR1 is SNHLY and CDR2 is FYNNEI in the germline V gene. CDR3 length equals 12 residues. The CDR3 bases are TGTGCCAGTGACCTGGTGACTGGCGAGCAGTACGTC. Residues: CASDLVTGEQYV.

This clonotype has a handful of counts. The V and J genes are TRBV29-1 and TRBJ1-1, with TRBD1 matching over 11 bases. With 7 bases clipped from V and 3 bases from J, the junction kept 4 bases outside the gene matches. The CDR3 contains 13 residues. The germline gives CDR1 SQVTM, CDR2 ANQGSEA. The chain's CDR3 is CSGGQGADTEAFF. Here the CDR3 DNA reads TGCAGCGGCGGACAGGGGGCGGACACTGAAGCTTTCTTT.

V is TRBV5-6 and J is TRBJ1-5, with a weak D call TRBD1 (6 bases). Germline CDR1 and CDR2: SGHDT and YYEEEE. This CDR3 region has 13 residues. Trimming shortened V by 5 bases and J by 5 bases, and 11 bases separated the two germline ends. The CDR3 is CASSSGAYQPQHF. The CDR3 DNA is TGTGCCAGCAGTTCAGGGGCTTATCAGCCCCAGCATTTT.

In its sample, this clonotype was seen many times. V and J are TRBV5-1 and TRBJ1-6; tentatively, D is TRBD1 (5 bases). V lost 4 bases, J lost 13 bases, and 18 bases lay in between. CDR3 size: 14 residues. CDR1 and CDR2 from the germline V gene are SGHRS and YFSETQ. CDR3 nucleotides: TGCGCCAGCAGCATGGCTTCGGGGGGGGATCCCCTCCACTTT. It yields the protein CASSMASGGDPLHF.

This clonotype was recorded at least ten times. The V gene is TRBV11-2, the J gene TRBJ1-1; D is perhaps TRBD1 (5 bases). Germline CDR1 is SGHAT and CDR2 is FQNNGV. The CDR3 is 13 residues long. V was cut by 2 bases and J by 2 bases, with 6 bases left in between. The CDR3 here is CASSLWGNTEAFF. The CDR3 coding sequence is TGTGCCAGCAGCTTATGGGGCAACACTGAAGCTTTCTTT.

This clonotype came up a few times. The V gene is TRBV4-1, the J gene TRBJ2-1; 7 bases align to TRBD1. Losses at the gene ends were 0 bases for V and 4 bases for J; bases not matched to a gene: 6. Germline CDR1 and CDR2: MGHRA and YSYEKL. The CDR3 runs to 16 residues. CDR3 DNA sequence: TGCGCCAGCAGCCAAGAGAGGGGGCTGGAATACAATGAGCAGTTCTTC. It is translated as CASSQERGLEYNEQFF.